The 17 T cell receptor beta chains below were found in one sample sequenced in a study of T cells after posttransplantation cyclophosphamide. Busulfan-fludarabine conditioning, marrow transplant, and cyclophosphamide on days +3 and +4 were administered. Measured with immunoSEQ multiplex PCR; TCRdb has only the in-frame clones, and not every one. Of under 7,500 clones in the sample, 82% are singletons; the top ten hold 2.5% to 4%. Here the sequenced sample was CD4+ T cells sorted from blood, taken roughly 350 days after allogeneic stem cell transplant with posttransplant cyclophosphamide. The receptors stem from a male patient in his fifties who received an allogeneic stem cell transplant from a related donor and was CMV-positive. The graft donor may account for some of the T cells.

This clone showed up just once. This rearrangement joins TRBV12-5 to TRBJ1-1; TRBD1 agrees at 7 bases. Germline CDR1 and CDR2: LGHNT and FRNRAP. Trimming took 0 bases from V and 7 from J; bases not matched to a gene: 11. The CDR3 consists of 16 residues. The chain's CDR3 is CASGLVVGTGAVEAFF. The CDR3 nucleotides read TGTGCTAGTGGTTTGGTAGTGGGAACAGGGGCCGTTGAAGCTTTCTTT.

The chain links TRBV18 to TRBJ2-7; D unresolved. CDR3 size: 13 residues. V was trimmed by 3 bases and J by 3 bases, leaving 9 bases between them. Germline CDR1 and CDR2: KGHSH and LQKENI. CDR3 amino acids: CASSPFDNYEQYF. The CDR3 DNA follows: TGTGCCAGCTCACCTTTCGACAACTACGAGCAGTACTTC.

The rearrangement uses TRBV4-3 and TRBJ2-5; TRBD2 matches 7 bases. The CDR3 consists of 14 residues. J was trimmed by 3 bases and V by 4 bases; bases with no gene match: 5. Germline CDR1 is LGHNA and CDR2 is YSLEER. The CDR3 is CASSLQLAEETQYF. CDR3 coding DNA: TGCGCCAGCAGCCTCCAGCTAGCGGAAGAGACCCAGTACTTC.

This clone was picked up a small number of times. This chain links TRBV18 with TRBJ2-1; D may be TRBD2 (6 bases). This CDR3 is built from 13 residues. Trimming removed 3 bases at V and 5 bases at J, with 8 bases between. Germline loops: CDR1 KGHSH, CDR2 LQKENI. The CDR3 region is CASSPGLNNEQFF. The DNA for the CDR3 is TGTGCCAGCTCACCGGGACTCAACAATGAGCAGTTCTTC.

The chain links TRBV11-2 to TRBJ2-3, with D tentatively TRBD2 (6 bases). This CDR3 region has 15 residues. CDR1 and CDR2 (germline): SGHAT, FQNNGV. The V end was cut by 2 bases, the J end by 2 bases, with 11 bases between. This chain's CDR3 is CASSLTPDYTDTQYF. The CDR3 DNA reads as TGTGCCAGCAGCTTAACCCCGGACTACACAGATACGCAGTATTTT.

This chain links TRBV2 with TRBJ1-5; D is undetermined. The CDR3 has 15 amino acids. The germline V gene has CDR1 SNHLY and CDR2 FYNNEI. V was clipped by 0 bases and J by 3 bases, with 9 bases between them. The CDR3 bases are TGTGCCAGCAGTGAAGCAAGAGGGTCCAATCAGCCCCAGCATTTT. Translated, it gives CASSEARGSNQPQHF.

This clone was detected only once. The CDR3 region is CASSLVAGAGKQFF. CDR3 nucleotide sequence: TGCGCCAGCAGCTTGGTGGCAGGGGCAGGTAAGCAGTTCTTC. The chain employs TRBV5-1 and TRBJ2-1; possible D gene TRBD1, 6 bases. The CDR3 spans 14 residues. Germline V gene sequence: CDR1 SGHRS, CDR2 YFSETQ. Trimming stripped 0 bases from V and 11 bases from J, with 15 bases between.

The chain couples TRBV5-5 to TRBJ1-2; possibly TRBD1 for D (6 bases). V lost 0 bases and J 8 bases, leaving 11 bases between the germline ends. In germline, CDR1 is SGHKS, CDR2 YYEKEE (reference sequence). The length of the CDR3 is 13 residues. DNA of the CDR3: TGTGCCAGCAGCTTGGCAGGGGTTCGAGGCTACACCTTC. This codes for CASSLAGVRGYTF.

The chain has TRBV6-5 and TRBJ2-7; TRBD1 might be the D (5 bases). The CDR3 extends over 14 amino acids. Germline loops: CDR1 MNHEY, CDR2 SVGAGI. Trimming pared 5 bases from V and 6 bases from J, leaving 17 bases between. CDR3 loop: CASSDRQPPIEQYF. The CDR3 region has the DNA TGTGCCAGCAGTGACCGACAGCCCCCTATCGAGCAGTACTTC.

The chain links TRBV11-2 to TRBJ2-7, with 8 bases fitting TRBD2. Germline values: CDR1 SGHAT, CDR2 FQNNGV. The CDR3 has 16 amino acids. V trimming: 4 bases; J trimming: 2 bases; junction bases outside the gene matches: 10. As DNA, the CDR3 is TGTGCCAGCAGCTCCATCCAAAGGCGGGGGGCCTACGAGCAGTACTTC. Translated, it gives CASSSIQRRGAYEQYF.

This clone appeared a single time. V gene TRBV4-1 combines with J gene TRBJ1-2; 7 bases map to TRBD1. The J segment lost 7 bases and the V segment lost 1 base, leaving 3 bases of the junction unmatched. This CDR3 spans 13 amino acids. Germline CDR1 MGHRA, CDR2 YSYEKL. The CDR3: CASSQAGGAGYTF. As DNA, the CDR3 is TGCGCCAGCAGCCAAGCAGGGGGTGCTGGCTACACCTTC.

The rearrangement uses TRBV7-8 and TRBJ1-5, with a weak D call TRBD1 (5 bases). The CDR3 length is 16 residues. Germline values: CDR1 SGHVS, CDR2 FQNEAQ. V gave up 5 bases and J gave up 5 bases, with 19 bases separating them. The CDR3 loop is CASSQLTFTGDQPQHF. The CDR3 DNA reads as TGTGCCAGCAGCCAGCTTACGTTTACGGGGGATCAGCCCCAGCATTTT. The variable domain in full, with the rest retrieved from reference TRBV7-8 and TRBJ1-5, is GAGVSQSPRYKVAKRGQDVALRCDPISGHVSLFWYQQALGQGPEFLTYFQNEAQLDKSGLPSDRFFAERPEGSVSTLKIQRTQQEDSAVYLCASSQLTFTGDQPQHFGDGTRLSIL.

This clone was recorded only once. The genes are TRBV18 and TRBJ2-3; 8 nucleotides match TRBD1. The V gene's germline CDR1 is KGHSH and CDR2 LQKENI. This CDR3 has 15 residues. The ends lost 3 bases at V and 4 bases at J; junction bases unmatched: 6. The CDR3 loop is CASSPGQDRSDTQYF. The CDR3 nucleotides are TGTGCCAGCTCACCGGGACAGGATCGCTCAGATACGCAGTATTTT.

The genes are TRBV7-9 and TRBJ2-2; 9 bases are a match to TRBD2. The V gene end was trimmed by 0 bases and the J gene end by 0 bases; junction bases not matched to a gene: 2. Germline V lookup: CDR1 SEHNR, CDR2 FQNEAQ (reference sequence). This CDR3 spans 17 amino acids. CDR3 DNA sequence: TGTGCCAGCAGCTTAGCCGCTAGCGGGGCGAACACCGGGGAGCTGTTTTTT. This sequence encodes CASSLAASGANTGELFF.

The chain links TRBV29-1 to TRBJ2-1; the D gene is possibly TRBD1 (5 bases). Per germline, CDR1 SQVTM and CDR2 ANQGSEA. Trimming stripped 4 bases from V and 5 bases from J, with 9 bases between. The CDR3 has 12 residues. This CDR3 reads CSVVGVHNEQFF. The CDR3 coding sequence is TGCAGCGTTGTAGGGGTCCACAATGAGCAGTTCTTC.

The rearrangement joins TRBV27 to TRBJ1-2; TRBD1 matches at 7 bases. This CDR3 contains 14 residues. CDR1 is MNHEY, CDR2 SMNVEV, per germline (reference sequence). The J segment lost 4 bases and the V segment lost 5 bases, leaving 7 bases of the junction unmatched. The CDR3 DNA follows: TGTGCCAGCAGTGCCAGACAGGGATCCTATGGCTACACCTTC. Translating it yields CASSARQGSYGYTF.

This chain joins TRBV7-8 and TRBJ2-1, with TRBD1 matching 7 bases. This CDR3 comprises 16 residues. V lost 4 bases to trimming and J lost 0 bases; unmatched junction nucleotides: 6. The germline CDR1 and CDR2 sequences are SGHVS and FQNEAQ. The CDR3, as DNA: TGTGCCAGCAGCTCCGGGACAGACGTCTCCTACAATGAGCAGTTCTTC. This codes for CASSSGTDVSYNEQFF.